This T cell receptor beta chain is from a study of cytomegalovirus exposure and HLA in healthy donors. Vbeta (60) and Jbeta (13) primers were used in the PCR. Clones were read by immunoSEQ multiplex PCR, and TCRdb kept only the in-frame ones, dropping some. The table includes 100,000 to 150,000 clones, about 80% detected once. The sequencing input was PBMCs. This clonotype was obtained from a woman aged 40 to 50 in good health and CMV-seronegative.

The CDR3 DNA reads as TGTGCCAGCAGTGAATTGACAGGGGGCCACGAGCAGTACTTC. Amino acids: CASSELTGGHEQYF. The genes are TRBV2 and TRBJ2-7; TRBD1 matches at 10 bases. The CDR3 has 14 amino acids. The germline gives CDR1 SNHLY, CDR2 FYNNEI. The trim removed 2 bases at V and 5 bases at J, leaving 3 bases unmatched.